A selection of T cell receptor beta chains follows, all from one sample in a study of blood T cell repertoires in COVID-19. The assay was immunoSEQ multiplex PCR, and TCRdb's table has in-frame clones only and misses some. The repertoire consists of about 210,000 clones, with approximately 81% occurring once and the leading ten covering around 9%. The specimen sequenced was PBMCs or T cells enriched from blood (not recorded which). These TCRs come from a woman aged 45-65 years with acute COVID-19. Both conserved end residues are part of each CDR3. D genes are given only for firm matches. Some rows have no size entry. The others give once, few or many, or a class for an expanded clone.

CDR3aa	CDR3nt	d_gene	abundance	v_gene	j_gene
CASSLKYSAYEQYF	TGTGCCAGCAGCTTAAAATATTCCGCCTACGAGCAGTACTTC	.	.	TRBV11-3	TRBJ2-7
CASSSADRVTGYTF	TGTGCCAGCAGTTCCGCGGACAGGGTGACCGGCTACACCTTC	TRBD1	.	TRBV6-2/TRBV6-3	TRBJ1-2
CASSPGQHEAFF	TGCGCCAGCAGCCCAGGACAGCATGAAGCTTTCTTT	.	.	TRBV4-1	TRBJ1-1
CAIGFQGEGTDTQYF	TGTGCCATCGGTTTCCAGGGGGAGGGCACAGATACGCAGTATTTT	.	.	TRBV10-3	TRBJ2-3
CASNGQLLMNTEAFF	TGTGCCAGCAACGGACAGTTACTGATGAACACTGAAGCTTTCTTT	.	.	TRBV6-5	TRBJ1-1
CASREATGAYNQPQHF	TGTGCCAGCAGGGAAGCGACAGGAGCTTACAATCAGCCCCAGCATTTT	.	.	TRBV2	TRBJ1-5
CASSGPGGGSYNEQFF	TGTGCCAGCAGCGGGCCCGGGGGGGGATCCTACAATGAGCAGTTCTTC	TRBD2	once	TRBV9	TRBJ2-1
CASSSAGSSGELFF	TGTGCCAGCAGCTCCGCCGGGAGTTCCGGGGAGCTGTTTTTT	.	.	TRBV5-6	TRBJ2-2
CASSATLASSYNEQFF	TGTGCCAGCAGTGCTACACTAGCGTCGTCCTACAATGAGCAGTTCTTC	TRBD2	.	TRBV6-1	TRBJ2-1
CASSFAGGQGEQFF	TGTGCCAGCAGCTTCGCGGGGGGGCAGGGTGAGCAGTTCTTC	TRBD2	.	TRBV7-2	TRBJ2-1
CASSSGGRAYGYTF	TGTGCCAGCAGTTCCGGCGGCAGGGCCTATGGCTACACCTTC	.	.	TRBV28	TRBJ1-2
CASSLTGVDGYTF	TGTGCCAGCAGCTTAACAGGGGTCGACGGCTACACCTTC	TRBD1	.	TRBV7-2	TRBJ1-2
CASRRDYRTKFREQYF	TGTGCCAGCAGGCGGGATTATAGGACCAAATTTAGGGAGCAGTACTTC	.	.	TRBV5-4	TRBJ2-7
CAWSAVGQAQHF	TGTGCCTGGAGTGCAGTCGGACAGGCCCAGCATTTT	TRBD1	.	TRBV30	TRBJ1-5
CASSQDRGLGYTF	TGTGCCAGCAGCCAGGACAGGGGGCTGGGCTACACCTTC	TRBD1	.	TRBV12-3/TRBV12-4	TRBJ1-2
CAWTRRGLNNEQFF	TGTGCCTGGACAAGGAGGGGGCTGAACAATGAGCAGTTCTTC	.	.	TRBV30	TRBJ2-1
CASSQQYSGANVLTF	TGCGCCAGCAGCCAACAGTATTCTGGGGCCAACGTCCTGACTTTC	.	.	TRBV4-1	TRBJ2-6
CASSRINEQFF	TGTGCCAGCAGTCGTATAAATGAGCAGTTCTTC	.	.	TRBV12-3/TRBV12-4	TRBJ2-1